This TCR beta chain stems from a study of blood T cell repertoires in COVID-19 (dated by TCRdb to 2018 to 2020). For context, the study as a whole: Samples covering the acute and convalescent phases of COVID-19 were provided by collaborators in the United States, Italy and Spain. The prospective study material was composed of cDNA or gDNA derived from T cells, B-cell-depleted T cells, or PBMCs. Deeply sampled blood TCRbeta repertoires from subjects exposed to, actively infected with, or recovered from COVID-19 were included in the dataset. The repertoires were released in a freely available public database intended as a resource for research on the immune response to SARS-CoV-2. Samples were obtained from the ongoing ImmuneRACE study (first 160 participants) and from over a thousand subjects provided by 6 global collaborators. Nearly every sample came with metadata listing a de-identified subject ID, COVID-19 status, age in years and sex. Where available, HLA class I and class II types were obtained from metadata supplied by the sample provider rather than from assay-based typing.

Enrolling through a virtual design, the prospective study's participants ranged in age from roughly 18 to 89 years and lived across more than 20 United States geographic areas. To assign participants to cohorts, the prospective study relied on clinical history that participants themselves reported in a screening survey and a study questionnaire. Exposed participants had been in contact, within 2 weeks of entering the study, with a person who had a PCR-confirmed or clinician-diagnosed case of COVID-19. Mobile phlebotomists in the prospective study collected whole blood, serum and a nasopharyngeal or oropharyngeal swab from every participant. Prospective study participants could optionally give additional blood draws and questionnaires over a roughly 2-month period. Blood samples from the prospective study were shipped frozen or at room temperature prior to DNA extraction. Here is what the overall study found, with its caveats: How much clinical and demographic metadata was included differed by source and by participant, and the metadata was provided uncurated.

A word on this clone: It lacks a known antigen. One base away there is no much larger clone; base qualities are not given.

TCRbeta CDR3 regions were amplified from genomic DNA using the immunoSEQ Assay, a bias-controlled multiplex PCR. The study's own analysis went as follows. The number of nucleated cells in each sample was estimated by amplification of reference gene primers within the assay. To quantify the absolute abundance of each unique TCRbeta CDR3 rearrangement, sequence reads were collapsed and filtered. For each sample, productive Simpson clonality was calculated as the square root of Simpson's diversity index over productive rearrangements. TCRdb mirrors the immuneACCESS table, restricted to in-frame sequences. Some clones are absent from its copies; in checked studies, under half trace to an unresolved V gene, and the reason for the others is unknown. D and trimming were read from the DNA, whereas the V and J calls and clone size are those reported in that table. For this sample the table gives 350,000 or so clones, of which approximately 91% were detected only once. The ten largest clones capture about 0.94% of the sample.

CDR1 and CDR2 (SNHLY, FYNNEI) derive from the germline V gene. V was cut back by 3 bases and J by 4 bases, leaving a gap of 12 bases between them. The CDR3 starts with the cysteine, ends with the phenylalanine, and has 14 residues. The CDR3 DNA has 42 bases and is translated from base 1. The rearranged chain carries TRBV2 and TRBJ1-1; possibly the D gene is TRBD1, per 6 matching bases. The material sequenced was PBMCs or T cells enriched from blood (not recorded which). The receptor was derived from a woman aged 25 to 39 who had been exposed to COVID-19. The CDR3 amino acid sequence is: CASSDARGSTEAFF. DNA sequence: TGTGCCAGCAGTGACGCTAGGGGGAGCACTGAAGCTTTCTTT.